This T cell receptor beta chain was sequenced in a study of blood T cell repertoires in COVID-19 (dated by TCRdb to between 2020 and 2021). In the study overall: Collaborator samples came from the United States, Italy and Spain and covered acute and convalescent phases of COVID-19. The samples were drawn from two sources: the first 160 participants of the ongoing ImmuneRACE study, and fewer than 1,500 subjects contributed by 6 global collaborators. HLA class I and class II types, where available, came from metadata supplied by the sample provider rather than from assay-based typing. The sample metadata nearly always contained a de-identified subject ID, COVID-19 status, age in years and sex. The repertoires were made available in a free public database intended to serve as a resource for research on the immune response to SARS-CoV-2. Subjects who had been exposed to COVID-19, were actively infected with it, or had recovered from it provided the deeply sampled blood TCRbeta repertoires that made up the dataset. The material from the prospective study consisted of cDNA or gDNA derived from T cells, B-cell-depleted T cells, or PBMCs. Results the study describes overall, beyond this receptor: The quantity of clinical and demographic metadata differed by source and by participant and was supplied without curation.

TCRbeta CDR3 regions were amplified from genomic DNA by means of the immunoSEQ Assay, a bias-controlled multiplex PCR. Turning to the authors' computational methods: The number of nucleated cells in each sample was estimated from the amplification of reference gene primers within the assay. To quantify the absolute abundance of each unique TCRbeta CDR3 rearrangement, sequence reads were collapsed and filtered. For each sample, productive Simpson clonality was calculated by taking the square root of Simpson's diversity index across productive rearrangements. TCRdb retrieved this table from immuneACCESS and kept in-frame rearrangements only. Not all clones are present; in checked studies, unresolved V genes account for under half, and no reason is known for the remainder. The DNA gave D and trimming, while V, J and clone size come from that table. Present in this sample are around 320,000 clones, 65% to 90% of which were seen just once. Jointly, the top ten make up 7.2% of the sample.

There are many counts of this clone. It has no known antigen specificity. No base qualities exist here, and no much larger clone lies one base off it. The CDR3 contains 17 residues, cysteine and phenylalanine counted. Here the CDR3 DNA is all that survives: 51 bases in frame from base 1. V is pruned by 3 bases and J by 3 bases, leaving 7 bases of the junction without a gene match. The germline V gene (reference sequence) provides CDR1 DFQATT and CDR2 SNEGSKA. Collaborating institutions collected whole blood in K2EDTA tubes following their own protocols. For TCRbeta analysis, collaborator samples were shipped as frozen whole blood, as isolated PBMCs, or as DNA extracted from either sample type.

Material for sequencing was peripheral blood. The source is a human donor in a cohort sampled during active COVID-19. The rearrangement joined TRBV20-1 to TRBJ2-6; 11 bases in the middle match TRBD1. In nucleotide form, the sequence is TGCAGTGCTAGTCTGGGGACAGGGGGTATTGGGGCCAACGTCCTGACTTTC. Its protein product is CSASLGTGGIGANVLTF.